There are many counts of the clone carrying this TCR beta chain. Its antigen remains unidentified. This beta chain is an unintended read in a library built for alpha chains; its size means little. The sample's time point: sample taken at primary tumor resection. The data belong to a study of spatial heterogeneity in lung cancer. Overall study findings and caveats: Tumoral mutation counts were tracked by counts of expanded intratumoral alpha and beta TCRs.

V was cut by 2 bases and J by 3 bases, with 14 bases left in between. The CDR3 totals 17 residues. Germline V gives CDR1 KGHSH, CDR2 LQKENI. TCRdb re-analysed the 5' RACE reads in MiXCR, keeping a single row per CDR3 protein. The sample includes 3,000 to 4,000 distinct CDR3 sequences, about 9.2% of them seen just once. The clonotype comes from a male donor with early-stage non-small cell lung cancer. The source was lung tumor tissue, collected at surgery. The chain couples TRBV18 to TRBJ2-6; D possibly corresponds to TRBD2 (7 bases). CDR3: CASSPDPGGIGANVLTF. The CDR3 nucleotides read TGTGCCAGCTCACCAGACCCGGGGGGCATTGGGGCCAACGTCCTGACTTTC.